This T cell receptor (beta chain) emerged from a study of blood T cell repertoires in COVID-19. Across the study: There were acute and convalescent COVID-19 samples, and they came from the United States, Italy and Spain. T cells, B-cell-depleted T cells, or PBMCs supplied cDNA or gDNA.

CDR1 MNHEY and CDR2 SVGAGI come from the germline V gene. The length of the CDR3 is 15 residues. With 2 bases clipped from V and 5 bases from J, the junction kept 5 bases outside the gene matches. This clone was detected only a few times. Per the original data handling: How many nucleated cells were present was estimated from reference gene primer amplification. TCRdb's table, derived via immunoSEQ multiplex PCR, lists solely in-frame clones and lacks some. V, J and clone size derive from that table, while D and trimming were established from the DNA sequence. This table has under 50,000 clones, approximately 85% appearing once.

The sequence came from a man aged 35 to 55 with acute or convalescent COVID-19. The chain uses TRBV6-5 and TRBJ1-2, with 10 bases that match TRBD1. Sequencing was carried out using peripheral blood. CDR3 in amino acids: CASSYGLGQGYGYTF. For the CDR3, the DNA is TGTGCCAGCAGTTACGGATTGGGACAGGGGTATGGCTACACCTTC.